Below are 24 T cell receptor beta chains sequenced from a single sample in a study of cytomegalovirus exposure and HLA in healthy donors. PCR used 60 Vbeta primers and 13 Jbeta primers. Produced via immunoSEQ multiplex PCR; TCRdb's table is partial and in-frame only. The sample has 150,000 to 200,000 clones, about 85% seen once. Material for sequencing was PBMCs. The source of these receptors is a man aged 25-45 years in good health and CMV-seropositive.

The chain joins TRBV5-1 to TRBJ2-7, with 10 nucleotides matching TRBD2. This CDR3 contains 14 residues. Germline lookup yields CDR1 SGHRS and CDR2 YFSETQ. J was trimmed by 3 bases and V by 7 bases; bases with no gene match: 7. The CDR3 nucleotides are TGCGCCAGCGCTATAGCGGGAGGAGTCTACGAGCAGTACTTC. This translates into CASAIAGGVYEQYF. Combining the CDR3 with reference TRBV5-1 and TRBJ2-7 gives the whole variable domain KAGVTQTPRYLIKTRGQQVTLSCSPISGHRSVSWYQQTPGQGLQFLFEYFSETQRNKGNFPGRFSGRQFSNSRSEMNVSTLELGDSALYLCASAIAGGVYEQYFGPGTRLTVT.

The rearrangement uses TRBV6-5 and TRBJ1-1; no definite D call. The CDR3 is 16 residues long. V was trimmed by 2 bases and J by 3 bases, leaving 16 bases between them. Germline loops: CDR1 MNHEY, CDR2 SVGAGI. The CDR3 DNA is TGTGCCAGCAGTTACAACCCATCCCACGGTTACACTGAAGCTTTCTTT. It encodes CASSYNPSHGYTEAFF.

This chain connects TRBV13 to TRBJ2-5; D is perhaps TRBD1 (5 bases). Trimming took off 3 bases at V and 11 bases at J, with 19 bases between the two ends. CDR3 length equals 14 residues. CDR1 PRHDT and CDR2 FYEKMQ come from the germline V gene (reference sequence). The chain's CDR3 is CASSFQGPSEEQYF. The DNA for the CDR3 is TGTGCCAGCAGCTTTCAGGGCCCCTCGGAAGAGCAGTACTTC.

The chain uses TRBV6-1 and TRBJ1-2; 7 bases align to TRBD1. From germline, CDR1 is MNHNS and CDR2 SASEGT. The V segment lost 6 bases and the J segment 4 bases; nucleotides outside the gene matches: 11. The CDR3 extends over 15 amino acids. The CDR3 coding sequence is TGTGCCAGCAGGCGAACCGGACAGGCCCGCTATGGCTACACCTTC. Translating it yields CASRRTGQARYGYTF.

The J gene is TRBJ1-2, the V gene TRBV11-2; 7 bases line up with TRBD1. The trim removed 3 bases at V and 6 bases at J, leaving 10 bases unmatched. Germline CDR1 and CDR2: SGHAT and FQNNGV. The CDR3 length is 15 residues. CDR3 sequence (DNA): TGTGCCAGCAGCTTGGGTAACGCAGGGGGGCATGGCTACACCTTC. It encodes CASSLGNAGGHGYTF.

The CDR3 reads CASATGSQTGGYTF. The CDR3 region has the DNA TGTGCCAGTGCCACGGGCAGTCAGACGGGAGGCTACACCTTC. This chain connects TRBV11-3 to TRBJ1-2, with unresolved D. Germline V gene lookup returns CDR1 SGHNT and CDR2 YENEEA. CDR3 length: 14 residues. Trimming stripped 9 bases from V and 8 bases from J, with 22 bases between.

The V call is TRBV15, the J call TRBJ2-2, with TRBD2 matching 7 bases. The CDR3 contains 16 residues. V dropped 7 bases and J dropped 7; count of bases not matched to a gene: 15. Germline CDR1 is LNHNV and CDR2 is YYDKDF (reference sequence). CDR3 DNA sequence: TGTGCCACCATCCCGAGCGGGGCCCGGGTTAGCGGGGAGCTGTTTTTT. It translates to CATIPSGARVSGELFF.

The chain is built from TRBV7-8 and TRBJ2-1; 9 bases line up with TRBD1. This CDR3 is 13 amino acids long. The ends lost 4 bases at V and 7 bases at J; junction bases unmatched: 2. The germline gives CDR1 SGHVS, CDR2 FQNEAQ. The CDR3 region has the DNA TGTGCCAGCAGCTACGACAGGGGGAATGAGCAGTTCTTC. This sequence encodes CASSYDRGNEQFF. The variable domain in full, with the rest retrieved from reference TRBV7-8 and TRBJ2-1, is GAGVSQSPRYKVAKRGQDVALRCDPISGHVSLFWYQQALGQGPEFLTYFQNEAQLDKSGLPSDRFFAERPEGSVSTLKIQRTQQEDSAVYLCASSYDRGNEQFFGPGTRLTVL.

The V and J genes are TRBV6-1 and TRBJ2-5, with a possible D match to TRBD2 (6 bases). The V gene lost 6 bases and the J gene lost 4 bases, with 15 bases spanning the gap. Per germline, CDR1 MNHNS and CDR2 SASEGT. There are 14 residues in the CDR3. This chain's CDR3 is CASSRPGAGETQYF. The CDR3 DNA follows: TGTGCCAGCAGCCGACCTGGAGCGGGAGAGACCCAGTACTTC.

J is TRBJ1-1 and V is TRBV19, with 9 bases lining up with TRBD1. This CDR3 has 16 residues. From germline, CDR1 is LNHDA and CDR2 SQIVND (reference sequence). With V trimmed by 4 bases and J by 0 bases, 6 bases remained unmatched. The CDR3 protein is CASSTGQGRMNTEAFF. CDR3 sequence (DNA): TGTGCCAGTAGTACTGGACAGGGGAGGATGAACACTGAAGCTTTCTTT.

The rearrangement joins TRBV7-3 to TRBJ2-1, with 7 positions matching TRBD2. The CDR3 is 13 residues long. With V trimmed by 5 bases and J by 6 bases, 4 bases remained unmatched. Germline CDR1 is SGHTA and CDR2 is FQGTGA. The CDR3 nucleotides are TGTGCCAGCAGCCTCCTAGCGGCCAATGAGCAGTTCTTC. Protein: CASSLLAANEQFF. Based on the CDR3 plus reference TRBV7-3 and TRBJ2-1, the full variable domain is GAGVSQTPSNKVTEKGKYVELRCDPISGHTALYWYRQSLGQGPEFLIYFQGTGAADDSGLPNDRFFAVRPEGSVSTLKIQRTERGDSAVYLCASSLLAANEQFFGPGTRLTVL.

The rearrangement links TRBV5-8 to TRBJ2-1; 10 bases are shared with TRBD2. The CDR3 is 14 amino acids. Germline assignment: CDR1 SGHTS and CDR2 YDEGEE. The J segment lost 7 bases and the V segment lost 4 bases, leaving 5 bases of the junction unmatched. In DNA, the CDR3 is TGTGCCAGCAGCCCGGGACTAGCGATTAATGAGCAGTTCTTC. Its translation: CASSPGLAINEQFF.

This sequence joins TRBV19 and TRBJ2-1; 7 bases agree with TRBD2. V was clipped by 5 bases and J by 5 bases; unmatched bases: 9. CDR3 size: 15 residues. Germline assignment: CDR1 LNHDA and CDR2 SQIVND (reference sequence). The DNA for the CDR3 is TGTGCCAGTAGTCCGCGGGAGAACGCCGACAATGAGCAGTTCTTC. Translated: CASSPRENADNEQFF.

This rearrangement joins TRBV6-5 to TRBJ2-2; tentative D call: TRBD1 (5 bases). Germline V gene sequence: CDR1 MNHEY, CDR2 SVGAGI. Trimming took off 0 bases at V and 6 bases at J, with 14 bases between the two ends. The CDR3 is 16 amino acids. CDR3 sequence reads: CASSYSPGFVAGELFF. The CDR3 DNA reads TGTGCCAGCAGTTACTCGCCAGGGTTCGTGGCCGGGGAGCTGTTTTTT.

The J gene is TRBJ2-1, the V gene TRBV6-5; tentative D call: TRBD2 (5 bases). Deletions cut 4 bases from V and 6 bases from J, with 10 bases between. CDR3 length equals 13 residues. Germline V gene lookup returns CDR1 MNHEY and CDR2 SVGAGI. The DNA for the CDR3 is TGTGCCAGCAGTTCGAACGAGGGCAATGAGCAGTTCTTC. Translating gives CASSSNEGNEQFF.

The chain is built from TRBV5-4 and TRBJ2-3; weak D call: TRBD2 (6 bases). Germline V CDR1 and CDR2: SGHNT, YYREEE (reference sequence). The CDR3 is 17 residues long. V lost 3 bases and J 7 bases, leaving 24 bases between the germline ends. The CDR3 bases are TGTGCCAGCAGCTCGGGACGGGAGTCCCTATTAAAGTATACGCAGTATTTT. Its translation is CASSSGRESLLKYTQYF.

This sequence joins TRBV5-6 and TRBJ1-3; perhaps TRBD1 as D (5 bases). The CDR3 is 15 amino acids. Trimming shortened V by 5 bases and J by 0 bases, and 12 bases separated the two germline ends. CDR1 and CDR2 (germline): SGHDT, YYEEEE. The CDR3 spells CASRDSYLSGNTIYF. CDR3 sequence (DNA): TGTGCCAGCAGAGACAGCTACCTCTCTGGAAACACCATATATTTT.

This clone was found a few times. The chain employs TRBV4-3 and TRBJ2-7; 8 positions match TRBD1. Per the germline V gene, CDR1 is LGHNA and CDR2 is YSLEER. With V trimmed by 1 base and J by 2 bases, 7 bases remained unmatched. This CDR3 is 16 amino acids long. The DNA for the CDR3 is TGCGCCAGCAGCCAAGGCGCGGGACAGGTAACCTACGAGCAGTACTTC. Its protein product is CASSQGAGQVTYEQYF.

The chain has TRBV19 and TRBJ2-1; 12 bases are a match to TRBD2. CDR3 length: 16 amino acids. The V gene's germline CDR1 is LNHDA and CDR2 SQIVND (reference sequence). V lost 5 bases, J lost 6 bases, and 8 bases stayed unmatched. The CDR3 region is CASSRKGLAGPNEQFF. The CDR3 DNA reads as TGTGCCAGTAGTCGTAAGGGACTAGCGGGCCCCAATGAGCAGTTCTTC.

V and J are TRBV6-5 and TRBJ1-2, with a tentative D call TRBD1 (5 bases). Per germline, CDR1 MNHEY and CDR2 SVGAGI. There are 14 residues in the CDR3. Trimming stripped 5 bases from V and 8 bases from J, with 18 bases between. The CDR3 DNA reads TGTGCCAGCAGTGGCCGGGATCAGGGAGGCGGCTACACCTTC. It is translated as CASSGRDQGGGYTF.

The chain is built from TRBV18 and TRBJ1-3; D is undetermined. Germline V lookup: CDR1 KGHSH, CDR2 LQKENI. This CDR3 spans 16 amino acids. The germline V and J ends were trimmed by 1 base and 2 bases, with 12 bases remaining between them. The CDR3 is CASSPRAGDAGNTIYF. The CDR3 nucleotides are TGTGCCAGCTCACCACGGGCGGGAGACGCTGGAAACACCATATATTTT.

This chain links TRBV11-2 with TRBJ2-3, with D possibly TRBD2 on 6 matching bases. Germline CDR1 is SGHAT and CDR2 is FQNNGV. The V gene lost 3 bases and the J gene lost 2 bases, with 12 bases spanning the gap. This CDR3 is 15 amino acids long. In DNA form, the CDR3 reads TGTGCCAGCAGCTTCTCCGGGAGTGACACAGATACGCAGTATTTT. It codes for CASSFSGSDTDTQYF.

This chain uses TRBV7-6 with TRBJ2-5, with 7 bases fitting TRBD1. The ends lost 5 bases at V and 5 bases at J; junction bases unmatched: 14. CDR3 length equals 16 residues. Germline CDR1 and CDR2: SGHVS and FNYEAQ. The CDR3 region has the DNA TGTGCCAGCAGCATGTCCCCCACAGGGGTGGGGGAGACCCAGTACTTC. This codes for CASSMSPTGVGETQYF.

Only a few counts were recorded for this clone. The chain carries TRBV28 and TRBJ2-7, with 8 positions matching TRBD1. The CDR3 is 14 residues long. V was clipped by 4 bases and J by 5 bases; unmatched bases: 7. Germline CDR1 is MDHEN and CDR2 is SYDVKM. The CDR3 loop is CASSSQGAWNEQYV. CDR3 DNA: TGTGCCAGCAGTTCCCAGGGGGCCTGGAACGAGCAGTACGTC.